This T cell receptor (beta chain) was obtained from a study of blood T cell repertoires in COVID-19. At the level of the study: Sample material is recorded as cDNA or gDNA derived from T cells, B-cell-depleted T cells, or PBMCs.

Generated by immunoSEQ multiplex PCR, the TCRdb table keeps only in-frame clones and is missing some. The data hold roughly 59,000 clones, with around 73% observed a single time. Trimming removed 11 bases at V and 0 bases at J, with 11 bases between. Germline V gives CDR1 LNHDA, CDR2 SQIVND (reference sequence). The CDR3 has 14 amino acids. The TCR sequence derives from a man older than 75 with acute or convalescent COVID-19. J is TRBJ2-6 and V is TRBV19, with D maybe TRBD1 (5 bases). The specimen was peripheral blood. The CDR3 protein is CAGAKSSGANVLTF. CDR3 bases: TGTGCCGGGGCCAAGTCCTCTGGGGCCAACGTCCTGACTTTC.